This record concerns one T cell receptor beta chain sequence. The data were obtained in a study of T cell responses to AZD1222 COVID-19 vaccine. The table came from immunoSEQ multiplex PCR; TCRdb's copy has only in-frame clones and leaves some out. The data show about 130,000 clones, around 90% seen once. CDR3 length: 12 residues. The ends were cut back, 4 bases at V and 5 bases at J, with 12 bases in the middle. Germline CDR1 reads SQVTM; CDR2 reads ANQGSEA. The sample consisted of peripheral blood, taken on day 0 of AZD1222 vaccination. This TCR was recovered from an adult in good health. The chain carries TRBV29-1 and TRBJ2-7; no clear D. The CDR3 reads CSVALRADEQYF. The CDR3 nucleotides are TGCAGCGTTGCTCTCCGGGCTGACGAGCAGTACTTC.